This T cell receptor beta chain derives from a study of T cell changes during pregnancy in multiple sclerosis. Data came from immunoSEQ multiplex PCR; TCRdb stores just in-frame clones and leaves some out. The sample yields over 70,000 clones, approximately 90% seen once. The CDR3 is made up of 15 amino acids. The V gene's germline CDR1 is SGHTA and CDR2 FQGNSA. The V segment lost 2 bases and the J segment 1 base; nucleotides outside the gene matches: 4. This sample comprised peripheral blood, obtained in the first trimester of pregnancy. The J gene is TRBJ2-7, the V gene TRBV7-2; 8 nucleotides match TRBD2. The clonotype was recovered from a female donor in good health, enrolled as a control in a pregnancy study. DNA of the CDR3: TGTGCCAGCAGCTTATCCGCGGGGGGATCCTACGAGCAGTACTTC. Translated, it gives CASSLSAGGSYEQYF.